This entry lists 16 T cell receptor beta chains sequenced from one sample in a study of blood T cell repertoires in COVID-19. The repertoire was sequenced with immunoSEQ multiplex PCR; TCRdb's copy has only in-frame clones and lacks some. The data hold about 260,000 clones, with about 88% observed a single time. Specimen: peripheral blood. These receptors were obtained from a man aged 55-75 years who had recovered from COVID-19.

The rearrangement uses TRBV18 and TRBJ1-1; D is unclear. The germline V and J ends were trimmed by 4 bases and 11 bases, with 11 bases remaining between them. Germline-derived CDR1 and CDR2 are KGHSH and LQKENI. There are 11 residues in the CDR3. CDR3 nucleotides: TGTGCCAGCTCACGTGCGGTTACGGCTTTCTTT. Its translation is CASSRAVTAFF. Combining the CDR3 with reference TRBV18 and TRBJ1-1 gives the whole variable domain NAGVMQNPRHLVRRRGQEARLRCSPMKGHSHVYWYRQLPEEGLKFMVYLQKENIIDESGMPKERFSAEFPKEGPSILRIQQVVRGDSAAYFCASSRAVTAFFGQGTRLTVV.

The chain links TRBV9 to TRBJ1-1; 9 nucleotides line up with TRBD1. The V gene end was trimmed by 0 bases and the J gene end by 5 bases; junction bases not matched to a gene: 8. This CDR3 comprises 16 residues. Germline CDR1 SGDLS, CDR2 YYNGEE. The CDR3 DNA is TGTGCCAGCAGCGTAGACATGACAGGGGGGGTTACTGAAGCTTTCTTT. Its protein is CASSVDMTGGVTEAFF.

The chain couples TRBV7-6 to TRBJ1-1; 7 bases agree with TRBD1. J lost 4 bases, V lost 0 bases, and 2 bases had no gene match. The germline CDR1 and CDR2 sequences are SGHVS and FNYEAQ. The CDR3 totals 14 residues. DNA of the CDR3: TGTGCCAGCAGCTTAGCCAGGGGGAGCACTGAAGCTTTCTTT. Encoded protein: CASSLARGSTEAFF.

The CDR3 nucleotides are TGTGCCAGTAGTATGTCTAGGGGGCAAGAGACCCAGTACTTC. Residues: CASSMSRGQETQYF. J is TRBJ2-5 and V is TRBV19; TRBD1 is a possible D gene (6 bases). Germline assignment: CDR1 LNHDA and CDR2 SQIVND (reference sequence). The V end was cut by 3 bases, the J end by 2 bases, with 10 bases between. CDR3 length: 14 residues.

V gene TRBV19 combines with J gene TRBJ1-1, with 8 bases fitting TRBD1. V dropped 6 bases and J dropped 0; count of bases not matched to a gene: 9. The germline gives CDR1 LNHDA, CDR2 SQIVND (reference sequence). There are 16 residues in the CDR3. The CDR3 DNA is TGTGCCAGTAGCAACCGGGACAGGCATATGAACACTGAAGCTTTCTTT. Translated, it gives CASSNRDRHMNTEAFF.

The CDR3 protein is CAWAVLGTGSSPLHF. The CDR3 DNA reads TGTGCCTGGGCGGTTCTCGGGACAGGATCCTCACCCCTCCACTTT. The J gene is TRBJ1-6, the V gene TRBV30, with 8 nucleotides matching TRBD1. V lost 5 bases to trimming and J lost 10 bases; unmatched junction nucleotides: 13. Germline CDR1 is GTSNPN and CDR2 is SVGIG (reference sequence). CDR3 length: 15 amino acids.

This clone was detected a few times. The chain combines TRBV5-1 with TRBJ1-2, with TRBD1 identical over 10 bases. J was trimmed by 7 bases and V by 5 bases; bases with no gene match: 8. CDR1 and CDR2 from the germline V gene are SGHRS and YFSETQ. CDR3 size: 14 residues. The CDR3: CASRWDRGIPGYTF. CDR3 sequence (DNA): TGCGCCAGCAGGTGGGACAGGGGAATACCTGGCTACACCTTC.

The chain employs TRBV7-3 and TRBJ1-1, with a possible D match to TRBD1 (6 bases). This CDR3 region has 15 residues. Per germline, CDR1 SGHTA and CDR2 FQGTGA. V lost 0 bases, J lost 4 bases, and 12 bases lay in between. The CDR3 spells CASSLTAGQSTEAFF. Here the CDR3 DNA reads TGTGCCAGCAGCTTAACCGCCGGACAGAGCACTGAAGCTTTCTTT. Combining the CDR3 with reference TRBV7-3 and TRBJ1-1 gives the whole variable domain GAGVSQTPSNKVTEKGKYVELRCDPISGHTALYWYRQSLGQGPEFLIYFQGTGAADDSGLPNDRFFAVRPEGSVSTLKIQRTERGDSAVYLCASSLTAGQSTEAFFGQGTRLTVV.

The chain combines TRBV5-1 with TRBJ1-3, with D maybe TRBD1 (6 bases). From germline, CDR1 is SGHRS and CDR2 YFSETQ. The CDR3 is 14 residues long. V lost 4 bases to trimming and J lost 0 bases, with 8 bases between them. The CDR3 DNA reads as TGCGCCAGCAGCCAGGGGTACTCTGGAAACACCATATATTTT. It translates to CASSQGYSGNTIYF.

This clone was seen just once. V usage is TRBV5-1 and J usage is TRBJ1-3; TRBD1 is a possible D gene (6 bases). Germline values: CDR1 SGHRS, CDR2 YFSETQ. This CDR3 has 15 amino acids. Trimming removed 2 bases at V and 4 bases at J, with 13 bases between. As DNA, the CDR3 is TGCGCCAGCAGCTTCGATGGGCAGGGGGGAAACACCATATATTTT. It codes for CASSFDGQGGNTIYF.

The J gene is TRBJ2-1, the V gene TRBV5-4; 7 bases are shared with TRBD1. Looked up from germline, CDR1 is SGHNT and CDR2 is YYREEE (reference sequence). The J segment lost 6 bases and the V segment lost 4 bases, leaving 7 bases of the junction unmatched. The CDR3 covers 14 residues. The CDR3 nucleotides are TGTGCCAGCAGCGGAAAACAGGGGTTCAATGAGCAGTTCTTC. This codes for CASSGKQGFNEQFF.

This sequence joins TRBV7-9 and TRBJ1-3; 8 positions agree with TRBD1. With V trimmed by 1 base and J by 4 bases, 3 bases remained unmatched. The CDR3 sequence is 15 residues long. Germline values: CDR1 SEHNR, CDR2 FQNEAQ (reference sequence). The CDR3 loop reads CASSLVGTGGNTIYF. In DNA form, the CDR3 reads TGTGCCAGCAGCTTAGTAGGGACAGGAGGAAACACCATATATTTT.

This sequence joins TRBV18 and TRBJ1-2; 9 bases are a match to TRBD1. V lost 1 base, J lost 4 bases, and 1 base stayed unmatched. This CDR3 region has 14 residues. Germline assignment: CDR1 KGHSH and CDR2 LQKENI. For the CDR3, the DNA is TGTGCCAGCTCACCACGGACAGGGGCCTATGGCTACACCTTC. It encodes CASSPRTGAYGYTF.

The V and J genes are TRBV10-3 and TRBJ2-7; possible D gene TRBD1, 7 bases. In germline, CDR1 is ENHRY, CDR2 SYGVKD. The length of the CDR3 is 15 residues. The V gene lost 2 bases and the J gene lost 2 bases, with 13 bases spanning the gap. The CDR3 loop is CAISEAGQGAYEQYF. The CDR3 nucleotides are TGTGCCATCAGTGAGGCGGGGCAGGGGGCCTACGAGCAGTACTTC.

This sequence joins TRBV6-2 or TRBV6-3 and TRBJ2-7; D is perhaps TRBD2 (6 bases). Germline CDR1 is MNHEY and CDR2 is SVGEGT. V shed 0 bases and J shed 6 bases, with 15 bases lying between them. The CDR3 spans 15 residues. The CDR3: CASSYSGLARIEQYF. The CDR3 region has the DNA TGTGCCAGCAGTTACTCGGGACTCGCCCGGATCGAGCAGTACTTC.

This chain connects TRBV3-1 (or the pseudogene TRBV3-2) to TRBJ2-1; 14 bases map to TRBD2. Germline lookup yields CDR1 LGHDT and CDR2 YNNKEL (reference sequence). The CDR3 contains 16 residues. Trimming took 8 bases from V and 5 from J; bases not matched to a gene: 8. CDR3 region: CASVRLAGGLNNEQFF. CDR3 sequence (DNA): TGTGCCAGCGTCAGACTAGCGGGGGGGCTTAACAATGAGCAGTTCTTC.